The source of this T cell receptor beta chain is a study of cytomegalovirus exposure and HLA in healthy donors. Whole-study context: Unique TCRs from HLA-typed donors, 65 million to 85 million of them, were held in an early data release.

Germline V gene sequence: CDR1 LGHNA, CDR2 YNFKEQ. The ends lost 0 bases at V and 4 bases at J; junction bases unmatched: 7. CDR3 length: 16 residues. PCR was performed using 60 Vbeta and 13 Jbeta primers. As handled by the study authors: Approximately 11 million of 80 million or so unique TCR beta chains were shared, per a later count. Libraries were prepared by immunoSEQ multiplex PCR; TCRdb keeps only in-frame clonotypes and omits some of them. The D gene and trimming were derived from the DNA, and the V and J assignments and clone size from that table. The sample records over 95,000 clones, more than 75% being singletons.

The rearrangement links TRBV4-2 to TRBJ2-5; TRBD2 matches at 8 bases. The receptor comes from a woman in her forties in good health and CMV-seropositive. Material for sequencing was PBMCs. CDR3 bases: TGTGCCAGCAGCCAAGATGTCGGTCGGGGGGGAGAGACCCAGTACTTC. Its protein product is CASSQDVGRGGETQYF.